The 18 T cell receptor beta chains below were found in one sample sequenced in a study of T cells after yellow fever vaccination. TCRdb recomputed calls from the 5' RACE reads with MiXCR, one row per CDR3 protein. The table includes 500,000 to 650,000 distinct CDR3 sequences, about a sixth detected once. This sample comprised PBMCs, obtained 5 days after the first yellow fever vaccination. Every receptor here comes from a man aged 18 to 30 who received the YFV17D yellow fever vaccine.

This clonotype was counted between two and nine times. The chain couples TRBV12-3 or TRBV12-4 to TRBJ2-5, with a weak D call TRBD2 (5 bases). This CDR3 is built from 13 residues. V was shortened by 5 bases and J by 7 bases, with 14 bases between the two germline ends. The CDR3 DNA is TGTGCCAGCAGTGCTTTGGGAGTTGGGACCCAGTACTTC. Its translation: CASSALGVGTQYF.

This clonotype was counted at least ten times. J is TRBJ2-2 and V is TRBV11-2; no reliable D call. Looked up from germline, CDR1 is SGHAT and CDR2 is FQNNGV. This CDR3 is built from 12 residues. V lost 3 bases to trimming and J lost 5 bases, with 4 bases between them. The DNA for the CDR3 is TGTGCCAGCAGCTTTCAGACCGGGGAGCTGTTTTTT. This translates into CASSFQTGELFF. The entire variable domain, with the rest obtained from reference TRBV11-2 and TRBJ2-2, is as follows: EAGVAQSPRYKIIEKRQSVAFWCNPISGHATLYWYQQILGQGPKLLIQFQNNGVVDDSQLPKDRFSAERLKGVDSTLKIQPAKLEDSAVYLCASSFQTGELFFGEGSRLTVL.

This clonotype was counted only a few times. The V call is TRBV10-2, the J call TRBJ2-1, with TRBD2 matching 10 bases. Trimming at V came to 4 bases and at J to 4 bases, leaving 4 bases not matched to a gene. CDR3 length equals 15 residues. CDR1 and CDR2 from the germline V gene are WSHSY and SAAADI. The CDR3 loop reads CASSAGTSVYNEQFF. CDR3 bases: TGCGCCAGCAGTGCCGGGACTAGCGTATACAATGAGCAGTTCTTC.

This clonotype was observed a few times. The CDR3 sequence is CAWGPGADTQYF. The CDR3 DNA follows: TGTGCCTGGGGGCCGGGGGCGGATACGCAGTATTTT. V usage is TRBV30 and J usage is TRBJ2-3; D tentatively fits TRBD1 or TRBD2 (6 bases each). CDR1 and CDR2 from the germline V gene are GTSNPN and SVGIG (reference sequence). Trimming cost V 5 bases and J 6 bases, with 12 bases left between them. The CDR3 extends over 12 amino acids.

This clonotype was picked up a small number of times. The rearrangement joins TRBV24-1 to TRBJ2-1; 9 bases match TRBD1. Germline assignment: CDR1 KGHDR and CDR2 SFDVKD. V dropped 6 bases and J dropped 5; count of bases not matched to a gene: 13. The CDR3 extends over 17 amino acids. CDR3 nucleotides: TGTGCCACCAGTCCGAGGCTTACAGGGGGCGTAGACAATGAGCAGTTCTTC. Protein: CATSPRLTGGVDNEQFF.

This clonotype has just a few counts. The chain employs TRBV6-1 and TRBJ2-3; TRBD2 matches at 8 bases. This CDR3 comprises 16 residues. Unmatched junction bases numbered 5, after V lost 1 base and J lost 2 bases. Per germline, CDR1 MNHNS and CDR2 SASEGT. CDR3 sequence reads: CASSEGTSSPTDTQYF. The CDR3 coding sequence is TGTGCCAGCAGTGAAGGGACTAGCAGCCCCACAGATACGCAGTATTTT.

Concerning this clonotype itself: The limits of the CDR3 on the DNA are not certain, so only TCRdb's listed CDR3 is given. The J gene is TRBJ2-7, the V gene TRBV5-5; the D segment call TRBD1 is taken from the table without a DNA check. The V gene's germline CDR1 is SGHKS and CDR2 YYEKEE (reference sequence). The CDR3 numbers 14 amino acids, ends counted. The CDR3 spells CASSFGTGALEEYF.

A few counts support this clonotype. The genes are TRBV5-6 and TRBJ1-2; maybe TRBD1 (5 bases). V dropped 0 bases and J dropped 5 bases, with 11 bases sitting between them. CDR1 SGHDT and CDR2 YYEEEE come from the germline V gene. CDR3 length: 14 amino acids. CDR3 sequence: CASSLGLSGYGYTF. CDR3 DNA: TGTGCCAGCAGCTTGGGTTTATCAGGGTATGGCTACACCTTC.

The V call is TRBV5-1, the J call TRBJ2-4; D remains ambiguous. Germline CDR1 and CDR2: SGHRS and YFSETQ. The germline V and J ends were trimmed by 0 bases and 3 bases, with 7 bases remaining between them. The CDR3 has 14 amino acids. The CDR3 spells CASSLEWGKNIQYF. Written as DNA, the CDR3 is TGCGCCAGCAGCTTGGAGTGGGGCAAAAACATTCAGTACTTC.

The chain joins TRBV6-2 or TRBV6-3 to TRBJ2-4, with D possibly matching TRBD2 (5 bases). V lost 7 bases to trimming and J lost 6 bases, with 10 bases between them. CDR3 length equals 12 residues. The germline V gene encodes CDR1 MNHEY and CDR2 SVGEGT. CDR3 residues: CASIGVGNIQYF. CDR3 coding DNA: TGTGCCAGCATCGGGGTGGGAAACATTCAGTACTTC.

The chain is built from TRBV9 and TRBJ1-3; no clear D. The germline V and J ends were trimmed by 4 bases and 1 base, with 9 bases remaining between them. Germline CDR1 and CDR2: SGDLS and YYNGEE. The CDR3 is 14 amino acids. CDR3 DNA: TGTGCCAGCAGCCTGTCTTGGTCTGGAAACACCATATATTTT. The encoded protein is CASSLSWSGNTIYF.

In this sample, this clonotype turned up a few times. The chain couples TRBV20-1 to TRBJ2-1; 10 bases fit TRBD2. Germline V gives CDR1 DFQATT, CDR2 SNEGSKA (reference sequence). Germline trimming cut 2 bases from V and 6 bases from J; bases unmatched to any gene: 7. The CDR3 is made up of 15 amino acids. The CDR3 nucleotides read TGCAGTGCTAGACTTGGGGTAGCGGGGGGCAATGAGCAGTTCTTC. Translation gives CSARLGVAGGNEQFF.

This rearrangement joins TRBV5-4 to TRBJ1-6; D remains ambiguous. The germline gives CDR1 SGHNT, CDR2 YYREEE (reference sequence). This CDR3 is built from 14 residues. CDR3: CATGDSSYNSPLHF. The CDR3 bases are TGTGCAACCGGGGATAGCTCCTATAATTCACCCCTCCACTTT.

This clonotype showed up just a few times. The V gene is TRBV12-3 or TRBV12-4, the J gene TRBJ2-1, with 8 bases aligning to TRBD1. J lost 5 bases, V lost 6 bases, and 6 bases had no gene match. The CDR3 loop spans 14 amino acids. CDR3 DNA: TGTGCCAGCAGGATCGGGACAGGAAACAATGAGCAGTTCTTC. Protein product: CASRIGTGNNEQFF.

This clonotype was seen more than once but under ten times. The germline gene is not matched at one end of the junction; a read error may be the cause. V is TRBV11-2 and J is TRBJ2-1; TRBD2 agrees at 15 bases. This CDR3 is built from 15 residues. Germline values: CDR1 SGHAT, CDR2 FQNNGV. This chain's CDR3 is CASTPRTSGGAKGVF. CDR3 DNA: TGTGCCAGCACACCCCGGACTAGCGGGGGGGCCAAGGGGGTCTTC.

The CDR3 reads CASSTSRGREQYF. The CDR3 DNA reads TGTGCCAGCAGCACGTCCCGGGGCCGCGAGCAGTACTTC. The chain is built from TRBV7-6 and TRBJ2-7, with D perhaps given as TRBD1 or TRBD2 (5 bases each). V lost 5 bases and J 6 bases, leaving 14 bases between the germline ends. Germline assignment: CDR1 SGHVS and CDR2 FNYEAQ. The CDR3 loop spans 13 amino acids.

This clonotype was counted only a few times. J is TRBJ1-2 and V is TRBV9; a weak D match, TRBD1 (6 bases). Germline-derived CDR1 and CDR2 are SGDLS and YYNGEE. The CDR3 is made up of 13 amino acids. Trimming left V 4 bases short and J 7 bases short, with 14 bases between. DNA of the CDR3: TGTGCCAGCAGCCGAACAGGGCGAAGTGGCTACACCTTC. It is translated as CASSRTGRSGYTF.

The chain links TRBV6-2 or TRBV6-3 to TRBJ2-1; 11 bases match TRBD2. In germline, CDR1 is MNHEY, CDR2 SVGEGT. The CDR3 sequence is 13 residues long. The V and J ends lost 8 bases and 14 bases, in that order; junction bases with no gene match: 11. The CDR3 region is CASHLAGGRVEFF. CDR3 sequence (DNA): TGTGCCAGCCATCTAGCGGGGGGCCGGGTGGAGTTCTTC.